The 20 T cell receptor beta chains in this list originate from one sample, sequenced in a study of T cells in Graves' hyperthyroidism and ophthalmopathy. Template material for amplifying TCR beta CDR3 regions consisted of RNA transcripts. The study used the HTBI primer set for a first-round RT-PCR of the TCR CDR3. TCRdb ran MiXCR on the multiplex PCR reads and lists one entry per CDR3 protein. The sample includes a few hundred thousand distinct CDR3 sequences, roughly 19% seen only once; the top ten take under 40%. The sequencing input was blood. The receptors here all came from a man between 50 and 59 years old with Graves' ophthalmopathy.

This clonotype turned up a few times. The chain links TRBV7-2 to TRBJ2-2; 7 bases are a match to TRBD1. This CDR3 spans 14 amino acids. CDR1 SGHTA and CDR2 FQGNSA come from the germline V gene. V shed 2 bases, J shed 6 bases, and the junction held 3 bases outside the gene matches. DNA of the CDR3: TGTGCCAGCAGCTTACAAGGGGGCGCCGGGGAGCTGTTTTTT. Translation: CASSLQGGAGELFF.

This clonotype turned up a few times. The gene calls are TRBV7-9 and TRBJ2-1; 12 bases map to TRBD2. The length of the CDR3 is 16 residues. With 6 bases clipped from V and 4 bases from J, the junction kept 7 bases outside the gene matches. Germline V gene sequence: CDR1 SEHNR, CDR2 FQNEAQ (reference sequence). DNA for the CDR3: TGTGCCAGCAGTAAAGCCGGGACTAGCGGGTACAATGAGCAGTTCTTC. It specifies CASSKAGTSGYNEQFF.

The V call is TRBV6-6, the J call TRBJ1-5, with 8 bases fitting TRBD1. The CDR3 has 19 residues. Germline-derived CDR1 and CDR2 are MNHNY and SVGAGI (reference sequence). V shed 0 bases and J 2 bases; nucleotides not matched to a gene: 12. The CDR3 loop is CASSYSPGTGPFRNQPQHF. CDR3 nucleotides: TGTGCCAGCAGTTACTCTCCCGGGACAGGACCCTTCCGCAATCAGCCCCAGCATTTT.

CDR3 sequence (DNA): TGTGCCAGCAGTTATTCCCGGGGTTCCACTGAAGCTTTCTTT. This encodes CASSYSRGSTEAFF. The chain is built from TRBV6-1 and TRBJ1-1, with D uncertain. V dropped 5 bases and J dropped 4 bases, with 14 bases sitting between them. Germline V CDR1 and CDR2: MNHNS, SASEGT. This CDR3 contains 14 residues.

This clonotype was recorded many times. V usage is TRBV27 and J usage is TRBJ2-1; 12 bases map to TRBD2. CDR3 length: 21 amino acids. V gave up 0 bases and J gave up 7 bases; unmatched junction bases: 19. The germline CDR1 and CDR2 sequences are MNHEY and SMNVEV (reference sequence). The CDR3 sequence: CASSLSGRLAGGRLTGNEQFF. The CDR3 bases are TGTGCCAGCAGTTTATCGGGGCGGCTAGCGGGAGGGCGGTTGACGGGAAATGAGCAGTTCTTC.

This clonotype has at least ten counts. The chain is built from TRBV30 and TRBJ2-7; tentative D call: TRBD2 (5 bases). The V end lost 3 bases, the J end lost 4 bases, and 13 bases lay between the germline ends. CDR3 length equals 13 residues. Per germline, CDR1 GTSNPN and CDR2 SVGIG (reference sequence). DNA for the CDR3: TGTGCCTGGAGCTACGACCGGAGGTACGAGCAGTACTTC. Its translation: CAWSYDRRYEQYF.

On this clonotype itself: This clone may be a read error of a much larger clone one base away. The rearrangement joins TRBV7-3 to TRBJ2-3; a possible D gene is TRBD1 (6 bases). Germline CDR1 reads SGHTA; CDR2 reads FQGTGA. The CDR3 spans 13 residues. The V end lost 5 bases, the J end lost 5 bases, and 11 bases lay between the germline ends. CDR3 DNA sequence: TGTGCCAGCAGCCCCGGACAGAGAGATACGCAGTATTTT. Protein: CASSPGQRDTQYF.

In this sample, this clonotype turned up many times. V gene TRBV5-1 combines with J gene TRBJ2-3; no reliable D call. The CDR3 length is 15 residues. Per germline, CDR1 SGHRS and CDR2 YFSETQ. Trimming shortened V by 0 bases and J by 0 bases, and 8 bases separated the two germline ends. CDR3 bases: TGCGCCAGCAGCTTGGTCTCTTTAAGCACAGATACGCAGTATTTT. This codes for CASSLVSLSTDTQYF.

In its sample, this clonotype was seen a few times. CDR3 bases: TGTGCCAGCAGCTCTAGCGGGGGTCGAGATACGCAGTATTTT. It encodes CASSSSGGRDTQYF. The genes are TRBV2 and TRBJ2-3; 10 nucleotides match TRBD2. Germline V gene lookup returns CDR1 SNHLY and CDR2 FYNNEI. Unmatched junction bases numbered 5, after V lost 6 bases and J lost 5 bases. This CDR3 is built from 14 residues.

The rearrangement uses TRBV9 and TRBJ2-7, with unresolved D. Trimming stripped 2 bases from V and 1 base from J, with 13 bases between. Germline assignment: CDR1 SGDLS and CDR2 YYNGEE. CDR3 size: 15 residues. CDR3 in amino acids: CASSVGSNPSYEQYF. The CDR3 region has the DNA TGTGCCAGCAGCGTTGGATCCAACCCATCCTACGAGCAGTACTTC. The variable domain in full, completed from reference TRBV9 and TRBJ2-7, reads DSGVTQTPKHLITATGQRVTLRCSPRSGDLSVYWYQQSLDQGLQFLIQYYNGEERAKGNILERFSAQQFPDLHSELNLSSLELGDSALYFCASSVGSNPSYEQYFGPGTRLTVT.

The rearrangement links TRBV3-1 to TRBJ2-1; D is unclear. Germline V gene lookup returns CDR1 LGHDT and CDR2 YNNKEL (reference sequence). The CDR3 is made up of 15 amino acids. V was pared by 8 bases and J by 5 bases, with 19 bases between. The CDR3 DNA follows: TGTGCCAGCGCCCCCCTCGTAATGGGGAACAATGAGCAGTTCTTC. It yields the protein CASAPLVMGNNEQFF.

The gene calls are TRBV6-2 or TRBV6-3 and TRBJ2-2, with 10 bases lining up with TRBD2. The germline CDR1 and CDR2 sequences are MNHEY and SVGEGT. The CDR3 loop spans 16 amino acids. With V trimmed by 5 bases and J by 1 base, 4 bases remained unmatched. Written as DNA, the CDR3 is TGTGCCAGCAGTAGGTTAGCGGGGGGGAACACCGGGGAGCTGTTTTTT. This codes for CASSRLAGGNTGELFF.

This clonotype was seen a few times. CDR3 protein: CASREETGSGGYTF. CDR3 coding DNA: TGTGCCAGCAGAGAAGAAACAGGGTCTGGTGGCTACACCTTC. V and J are TRBV6-4 and TRBJ1-2; possible D gene TRBD1, 6 bases. The CDR3 length is 14 residues. The germline gives CDR1 MRHNA, CDR2 SNTAGT. The ends were cut back, 6 bases at V and 7 bases at J, with 18 bases in the middle.

This clonotype has at least ten counts. The rearrangement joins TRBV6-1 to TRBJ1-4; D perhaps matches TRBD1 (5 bases). Germline V lookup: CDR1 MNHNS, CDR2 SASEGT. Trimming shortened V by 8 bases and J by 3 bases, and 10 bases separated the two germline ends. This CDR3 has 13 residues. CDR3 sequence reads: CASVQAANEKLFF. DNA of the CDR3: TGTGCCAGCGTACAGGCGGCTAATGAAAAACTGTTTTTT.

This clonotype came up many times. This chain uses TRBV5-1 with TRBJ1-2; 11 bases map to TRBD1. The CDR3 runs 15 residues. The J segment lost 8 bases and the V segment lost 4 bases, leaving 10 bases of the junction unmatched. Per germline, CDR1 SGHRS and CDR2 YFSETQ. CDR3 region: CASSARTGGSNGYTF. Here the CDR3 DNA reads TGCGCCAGCAGCGCCCGGACAGGGGGCTCGAACGGCTACACCTTC.

CDR3 in amino acids: CSVGTVNTEAFF. The CDR3 region has the DNA TGCAGCGTGGGGACAGTGAACACTGAAGCTTTCTTT. The rearrangement uses TRBV29-1 and TRBJ1-1, with 7 nucleotides matching TRBD1. Losses at the gene ends were 6 bases for V and 0 bases for J; bases not matched to a gene: 1. Germline lookup yields CDR1 SQVTM and CDR2 ANQGSEA. The CDR3 loop spans 12 amino acids.

V and J are TRBV4-1 and TRBJ2-7, with D possibly matching TRBD2 (6 bases). Between the trimmed V and J ends, which lost 0 bases and 7 bases, there was a span of 16 bases. The germline V gene encodes CDR1 MGHRA and CDR2 YSYEKL. The CDR3 length is 15 residues. CDR3 residues: CASSQERDPLWEQYF. CDR3 in DNA: TGCGCCAGCAGCCAAGAGCGGGACCCACTATGGGAGCAGTACTTC.

The chain links TRBV2 to TRBJ2-7, with 9 bases lining up with TRBD2. The germline V gene has CDR1 SNHLY and CDR2 FYNNEI. The V segment lost 6 bases and the J segment 7 bases; nucleotides outside the gene matches: 10. The CDR3 covers 14 residues. The CDR3 nucleotides read TGTGCCAGCAGCGCTTTAGCGGGAGAAAGGGAGCAGTACTTC. Encoded protein: CASSALAGEREQYF.

The chain has TRBV28 and TRBJ1-2; D unresolved. Trimming shortened V by 1 base and J by 3 bases, and 27 bases separated the two germline ends. CDR3 length: 20 amino acids. In germline, CDR1 is MDHEN, CDR2 SYDVKM. CDR3 region: CASSLSAMKAGTPADYGYTF. The CDR3 nucleotides read TGTGCCAGCAGTTTATCGGCAATGAAGGCAGGAACCCCTGCTGACTATGGCTACACCTTC.

The sample holds many counts of this clonotype. The chain links TRBV7-2 to TRBJ2-7; D gene uncertain. Germline CDR1 reads SGHTA; CDR2 reads FQGNSA. Trimming stripped 4 bases from V and 4 bases from J, with 11 bases between. The CDR3 contains 13 residues. This CDR3 is CASSSRFSYEQYF. CDR3 DNA: TGTGCCAGCAGCTCCCGGTTCTCTTACGAGCAGTACTTC.